The clone carrying this T cell receptor beta chain turned up a few times. Its specificity is unknown. The germline gives CDR1 SGHNT, CDR2 YYREEE (reference sequence). V lost 5 bases, J lost 1 base, and 7 bases stayed unmatched. This CDR3 has 15 residues. 5'RACE primed from the constant segment yielded TCR alpha and TCR beta cDNA libraries bearing sample barcodes and UMIs. From the 5' RACE reads, TCRdb called clonotypes with MiXCR, one entry per CDR3 protein. The sample holds 500,000 to 600,000 distinct CDR3 sequences, over 15% seen once. These data come from a study of T-cell memory formation after mild COVID-19. About the study: Each donor largely had its own TCR clusters. Whole-study findings and limits: Among clones peaking at day 37 in the second wave, SARS-CoV-2 specificity remained unconfirmed. Researchers found some responding clones in pre-infection memory, a sign that cross-reactive memory joined.

The genes are TRBV5-4 and TRBJ2-3, with 7 positions matching TRBD1. Sequencing was carried out using PBMCs or a T cell subset sorted from them (not recorded which). This receptor was obtained from an adult woman who had mild COVID-19 (a few samples of this study predate the infection). Cell type and time point are not known. The CDR3 loop reads CASRSTGVRTDTQYF. CDR3 bases: TGTGCCAGCAGGTCCACAGGGGTACGCACAGATACGCAGTATTTT.